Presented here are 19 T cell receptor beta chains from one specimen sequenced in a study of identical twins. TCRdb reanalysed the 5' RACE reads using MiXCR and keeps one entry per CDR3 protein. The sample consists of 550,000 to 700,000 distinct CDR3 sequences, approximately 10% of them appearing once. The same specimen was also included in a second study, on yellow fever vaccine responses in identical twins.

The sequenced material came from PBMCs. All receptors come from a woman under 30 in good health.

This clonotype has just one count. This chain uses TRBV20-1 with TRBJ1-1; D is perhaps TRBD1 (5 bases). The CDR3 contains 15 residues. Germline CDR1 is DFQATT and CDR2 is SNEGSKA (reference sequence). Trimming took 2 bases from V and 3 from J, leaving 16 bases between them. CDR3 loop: CSARSGEGTDTEAFF. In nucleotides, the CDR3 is TGCAGTGCTAGATCTGGGGAAGGGACGGACACTGAAGCTTTCTTT.

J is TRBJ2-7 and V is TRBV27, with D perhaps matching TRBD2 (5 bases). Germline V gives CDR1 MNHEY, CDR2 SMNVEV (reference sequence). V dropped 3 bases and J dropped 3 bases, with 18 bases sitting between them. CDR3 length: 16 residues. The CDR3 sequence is CASSFSGITQGYEQYF. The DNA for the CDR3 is TGTGCCAGCAGTTTTTCCGGGATTACCCAAGGCTACGAGCAGTACTTC.

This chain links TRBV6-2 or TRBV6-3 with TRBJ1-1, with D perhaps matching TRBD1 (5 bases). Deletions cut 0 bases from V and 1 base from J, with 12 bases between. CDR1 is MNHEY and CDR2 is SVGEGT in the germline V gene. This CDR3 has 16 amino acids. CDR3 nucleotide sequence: TGTGCCAGCAGTTACTCGTCAGGGCAGGGGAACACTGAAGCTTTCTTT. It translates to CASSYSSGQGNTEAFF.

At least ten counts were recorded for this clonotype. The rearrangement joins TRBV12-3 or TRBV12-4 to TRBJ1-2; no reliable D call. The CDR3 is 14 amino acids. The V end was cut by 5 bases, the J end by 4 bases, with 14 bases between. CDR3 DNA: TGTGCCAGCAGTCCACATACGACAAGCTATGGCTACACCTTC. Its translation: CASSPHTTSYGYTF.

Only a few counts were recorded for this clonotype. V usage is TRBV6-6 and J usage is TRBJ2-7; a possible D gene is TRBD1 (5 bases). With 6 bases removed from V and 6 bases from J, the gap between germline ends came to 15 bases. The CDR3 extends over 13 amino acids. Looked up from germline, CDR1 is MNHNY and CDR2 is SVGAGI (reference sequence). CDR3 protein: CASRIQGIGEQYF. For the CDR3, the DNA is TGTGCCAGCAGGATTCAGGGTATTGGCGAGCAGTACTTC.

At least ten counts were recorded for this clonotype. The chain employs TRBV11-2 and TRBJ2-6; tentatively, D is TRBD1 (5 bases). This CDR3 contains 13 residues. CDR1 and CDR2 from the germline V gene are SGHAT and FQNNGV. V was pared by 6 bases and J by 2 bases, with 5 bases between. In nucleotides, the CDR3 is TGTGCCAGCAGGGGGCCTGGGGCCAACGTCCTGACTTTC. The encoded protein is CASRGPGANVLTF.

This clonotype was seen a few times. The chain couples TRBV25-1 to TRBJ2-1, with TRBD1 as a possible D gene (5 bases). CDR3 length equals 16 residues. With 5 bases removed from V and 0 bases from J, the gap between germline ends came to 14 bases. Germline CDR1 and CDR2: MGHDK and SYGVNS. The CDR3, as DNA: TGTGCCAGCAGTAACAGACAGAAAAGCTCCTACAATGAGCAGTTCTTC. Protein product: CASSNRQKSSYNEQFF.

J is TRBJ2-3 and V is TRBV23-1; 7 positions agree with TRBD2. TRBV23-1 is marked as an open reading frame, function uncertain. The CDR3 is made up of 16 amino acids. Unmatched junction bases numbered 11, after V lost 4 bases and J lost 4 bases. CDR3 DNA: TGCGCCAGCAGTCTAAAACCAGACCTAGCGGCAGATACGCAGTATTTT. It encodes CASSLKPDLAADTQYF.

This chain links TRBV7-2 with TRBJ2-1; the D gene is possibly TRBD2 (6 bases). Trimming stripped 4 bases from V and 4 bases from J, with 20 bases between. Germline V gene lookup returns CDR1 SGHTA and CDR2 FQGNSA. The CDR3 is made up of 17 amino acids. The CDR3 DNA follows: TGTGCCAGCAGCTCCGCGTATACGGGAGAATTGTACAATGAGCAGTTCTTC. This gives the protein CASSSAYTGELYNEQFF.

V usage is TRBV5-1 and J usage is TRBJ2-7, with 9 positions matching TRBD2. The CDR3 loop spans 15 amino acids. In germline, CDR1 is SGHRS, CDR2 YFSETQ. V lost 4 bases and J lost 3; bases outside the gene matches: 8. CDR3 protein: CASSISSGSLYEQYF. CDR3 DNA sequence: TGCGCCAGCAGCATTAGTAGCGGGAGCCTCTACGAGCAGTACTTC.

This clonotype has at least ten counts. For the CDR3, the DNA is TGTGCCAGCACACCCAGGGATGTGGAGACCCAGTACTTC. Translated: CASTPRDVETQYF. The chain has TRBV6-1 and TRBJ2-5; tentatively, D is TRBD1 (5 bases). The CDR3 is made up of 13 amino acids. Per the germline V gene, CDR1 is MNHNS and CDR2 is SASEGT. The V and J ends lost 7 bases and 5 bases respectively, with 14 bases between them.

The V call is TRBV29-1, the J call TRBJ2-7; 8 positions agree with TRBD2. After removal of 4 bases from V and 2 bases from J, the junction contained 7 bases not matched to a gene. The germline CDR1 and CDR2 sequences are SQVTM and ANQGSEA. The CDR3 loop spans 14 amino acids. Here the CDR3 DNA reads TGCAGCGTTGTGTTAGCGGGACTCACCTACGAGCAGTACTTC. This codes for CSVVLAGLTYEQYF.

The CDR3 DNA is TGCAGCGTTGACGGGCTAGCGGGTCCTCAGGGGGAGACCCAGTACTTC. Amino acids: CSVDGLAGPQGETQYF. The chain carries TRBV29-1 and TRBJ2-5; 8 bases match TRBD2. V was clipped by 3 bases and J by 5 bases; unmatched bases: 14. From germline, CDR1 is SQVTM and CDR2 ANQGSEA. There are 16 residues in the CDR3.

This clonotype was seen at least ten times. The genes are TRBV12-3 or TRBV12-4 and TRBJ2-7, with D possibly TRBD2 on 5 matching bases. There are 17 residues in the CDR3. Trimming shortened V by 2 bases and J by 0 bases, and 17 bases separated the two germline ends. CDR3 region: CASSLTPPGSNSYEQYF. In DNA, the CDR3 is TGTGCCAGCAGTTTAACCCCCCCGGGGTCCAACTCCTACGAGCAGTACTTC.

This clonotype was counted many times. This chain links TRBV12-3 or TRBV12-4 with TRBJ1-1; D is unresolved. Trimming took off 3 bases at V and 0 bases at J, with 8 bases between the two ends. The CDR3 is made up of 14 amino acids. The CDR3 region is CASSFSGMNTEAFF. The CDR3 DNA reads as TGTGCCAGCAGTTTTTCGGGTATGAACACTGAAGCTTTCTTT.

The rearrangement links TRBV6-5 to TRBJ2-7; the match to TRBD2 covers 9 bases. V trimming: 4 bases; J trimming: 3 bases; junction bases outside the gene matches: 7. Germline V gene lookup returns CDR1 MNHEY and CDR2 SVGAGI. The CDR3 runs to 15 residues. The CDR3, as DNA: TGTGCCAGCAGTTTATGGGCTAGCGGGAACTACGAGCAGTACTTC. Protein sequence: CASSLWASGNYEQYF.

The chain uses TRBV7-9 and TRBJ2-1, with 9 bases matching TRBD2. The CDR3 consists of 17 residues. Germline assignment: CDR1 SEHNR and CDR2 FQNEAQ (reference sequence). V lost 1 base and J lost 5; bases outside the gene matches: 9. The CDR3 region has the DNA TGTGCCAGCAGCTTAGGGTCTAGCGGGAATGGGAACAATGAGCAGTTCTTC. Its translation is CASSLGSSGNGNNEQFF.

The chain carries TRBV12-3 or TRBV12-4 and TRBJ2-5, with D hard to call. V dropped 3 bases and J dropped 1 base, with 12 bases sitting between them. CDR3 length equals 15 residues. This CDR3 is CASSLWSASQETQYF. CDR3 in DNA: TGTGCCAGCAGTTTGTGGTCGGCTTCCCAAGAGACCCAGTACTTC.

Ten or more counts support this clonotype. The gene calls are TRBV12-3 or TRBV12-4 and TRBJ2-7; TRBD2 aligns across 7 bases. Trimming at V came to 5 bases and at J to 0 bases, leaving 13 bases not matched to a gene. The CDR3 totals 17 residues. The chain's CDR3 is CASSLGAGDIHSYEQYF. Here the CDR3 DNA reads TGTGCCAGCAGTCTTGGGGCGGGGGATATCCACTCCTACGAGCAGTACTTC.